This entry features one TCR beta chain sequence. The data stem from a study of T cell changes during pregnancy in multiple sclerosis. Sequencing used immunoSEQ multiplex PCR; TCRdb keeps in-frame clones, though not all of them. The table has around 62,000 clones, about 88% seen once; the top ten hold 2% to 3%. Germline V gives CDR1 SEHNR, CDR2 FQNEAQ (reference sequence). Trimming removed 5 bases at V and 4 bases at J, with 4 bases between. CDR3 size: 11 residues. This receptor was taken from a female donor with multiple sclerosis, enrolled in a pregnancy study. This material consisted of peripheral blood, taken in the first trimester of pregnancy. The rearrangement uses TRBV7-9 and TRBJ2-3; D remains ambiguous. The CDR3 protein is CASSGADTQYF. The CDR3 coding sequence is TGTGCCAGCAGCGGAGCAGATACGCAGTATTTT.